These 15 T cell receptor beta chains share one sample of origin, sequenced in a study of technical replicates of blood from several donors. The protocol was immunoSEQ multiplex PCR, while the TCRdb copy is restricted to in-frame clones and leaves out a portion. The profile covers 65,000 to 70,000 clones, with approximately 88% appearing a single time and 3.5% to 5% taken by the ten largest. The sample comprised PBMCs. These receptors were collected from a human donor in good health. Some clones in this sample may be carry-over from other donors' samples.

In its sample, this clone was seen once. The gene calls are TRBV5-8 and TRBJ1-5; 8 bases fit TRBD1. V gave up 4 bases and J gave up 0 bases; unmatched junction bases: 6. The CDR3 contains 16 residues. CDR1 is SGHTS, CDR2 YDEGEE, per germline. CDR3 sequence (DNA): TGTGCCAGCAGCCCCCGGACAGGGAATAGCAATCAGCCCCAGCATTTT. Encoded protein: CASSPRTGNSNQPQHF.

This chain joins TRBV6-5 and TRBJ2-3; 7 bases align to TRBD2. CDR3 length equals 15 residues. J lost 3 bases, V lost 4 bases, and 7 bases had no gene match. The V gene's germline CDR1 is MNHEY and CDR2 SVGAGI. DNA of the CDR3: TGTGCCAGCAGTTCCGGGGAGGGTTGGACAGATACGCAGTATTTT. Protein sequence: CASSSGEGWTDTQYF.

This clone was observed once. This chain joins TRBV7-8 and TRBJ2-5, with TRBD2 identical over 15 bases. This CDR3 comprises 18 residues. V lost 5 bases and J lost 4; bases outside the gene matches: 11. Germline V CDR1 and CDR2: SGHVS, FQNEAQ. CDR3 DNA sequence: TGTGCCAGCAGCCCTGGACTAGCGGGGGGGCTTGGGGGAGAGACCCAGTACTTC. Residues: CASSPGLAGGLGGETQYF.

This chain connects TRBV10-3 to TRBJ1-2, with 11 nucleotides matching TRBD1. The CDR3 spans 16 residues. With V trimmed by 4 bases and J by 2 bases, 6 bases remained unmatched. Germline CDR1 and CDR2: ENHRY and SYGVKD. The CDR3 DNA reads TGTGCCATCAGTGCCGGGACAGGGGGTTTCAACTATGGCTACACCTTC. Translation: CAISAGTGGFNYGYTF.

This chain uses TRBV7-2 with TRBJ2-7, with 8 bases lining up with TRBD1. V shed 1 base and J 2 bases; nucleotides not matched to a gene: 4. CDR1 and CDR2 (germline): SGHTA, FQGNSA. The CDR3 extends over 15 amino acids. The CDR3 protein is CASSLVPGGTYEQYF. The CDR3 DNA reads TGTGCCAGCAGCTTAGTCCCAGGGGGCACCTACGAGCAGTACTTC. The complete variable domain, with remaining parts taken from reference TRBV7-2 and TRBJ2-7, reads GAGVSQSPSNKVTEKGKDVELRCDPISGHTALYWYRQSLGQGLEFLIYFQGNSAPDKSGLPSDRFSAERTGGSVSTLTIQRTQQEDSAVYLCASSLVPGGTYEQYFGPGTRLTVT.

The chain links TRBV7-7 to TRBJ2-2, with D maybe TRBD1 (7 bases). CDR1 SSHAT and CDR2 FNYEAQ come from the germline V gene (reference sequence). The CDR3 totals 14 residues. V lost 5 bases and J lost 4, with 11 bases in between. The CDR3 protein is CASSRQGGTGELFF. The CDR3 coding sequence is TGTGCCAGCAGCCGACAGGGAGGCACCGGGGAGCTGTTTTTT.

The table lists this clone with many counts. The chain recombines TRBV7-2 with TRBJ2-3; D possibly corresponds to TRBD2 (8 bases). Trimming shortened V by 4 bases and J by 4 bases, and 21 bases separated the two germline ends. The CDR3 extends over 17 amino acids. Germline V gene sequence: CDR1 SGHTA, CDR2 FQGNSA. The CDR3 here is CASSSSSGGGDADTQYF. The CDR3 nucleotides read TGTGCCAGCAGCTCTTCCTCGGGAGGGGGCGACGCAGATACGCAGTATTTT.

The CDR3 coding sequence is TGTGCCAGCAGTCAGGGCGGTAGCGAGACCCAGTACTTC. Protein: CASSQGGSETQYF. The gene calls are TRBV6-1 and TRBJ2-5, with a tentative D call TRBD1 (5 bases). Per germline, CDR1 MNHNS and CDR2 SASEGT. The CDR3 sequence is 13 residues long. The V and J ends lost 5 bases and 5 bases respectively, with 12 bases between them.

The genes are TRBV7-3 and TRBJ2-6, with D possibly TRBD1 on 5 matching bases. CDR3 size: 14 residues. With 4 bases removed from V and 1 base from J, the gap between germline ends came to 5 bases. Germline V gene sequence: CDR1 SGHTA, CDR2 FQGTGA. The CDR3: CASSSGSGANVLTF. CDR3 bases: TGTGCCAGCAGCTCAGGGTCTGGGGCCAACGTCCTGACTTTC.

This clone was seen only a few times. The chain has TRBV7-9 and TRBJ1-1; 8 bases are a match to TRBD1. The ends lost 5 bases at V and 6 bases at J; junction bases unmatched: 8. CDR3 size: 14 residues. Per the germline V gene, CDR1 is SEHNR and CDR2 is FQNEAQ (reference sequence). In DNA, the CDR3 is TGTGCCAGCAGCCTCATCCGGGACAGGCCTGAAGCTTTCTTT. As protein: CASSLIRDRPEAFF.

Here the CDR3 reads CASSRTGGLSNQPQHF. DNA of the CDR3: TGTGCCAGCAGCCGGACAGGGGGGCTTAGCAATCAGCCCCAGCATTTT. V and J are TRBV7-9 and TRBJ1-5; 10 bases agree with TRBD1. Germline values: CDR1 SEHNR, CDR2 FQNEAQ (reference sequence). V gave up 5 bases and J gave up 0 bases; unmatched junction bases: 4. CDR3 size: 16 residues.

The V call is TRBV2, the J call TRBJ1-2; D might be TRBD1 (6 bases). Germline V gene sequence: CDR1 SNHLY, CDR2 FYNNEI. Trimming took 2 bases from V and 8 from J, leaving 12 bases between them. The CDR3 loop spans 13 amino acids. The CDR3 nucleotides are TGTGCCAGCAGTGAACAGGGGCCGGGGGGCTACACCTTC. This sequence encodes CASSEQGPGGYTF.

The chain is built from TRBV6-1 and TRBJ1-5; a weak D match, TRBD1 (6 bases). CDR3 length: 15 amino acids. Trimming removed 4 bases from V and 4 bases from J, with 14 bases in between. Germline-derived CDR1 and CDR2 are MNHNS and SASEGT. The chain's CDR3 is CASSVRDRMNQPQHF. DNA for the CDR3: TGTGCCAGCAGTGTACGAGACAGGATGAATCAGCCCCAGCATTTT.

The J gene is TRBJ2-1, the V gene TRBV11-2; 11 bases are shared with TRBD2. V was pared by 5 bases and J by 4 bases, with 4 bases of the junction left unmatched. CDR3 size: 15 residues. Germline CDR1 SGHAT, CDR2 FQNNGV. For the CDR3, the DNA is TGTGCCAGCAGCCCCCTAGCGGGGGGTTACAATGAGCAGTTCTTC. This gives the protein CASSPLAGGYNEQFF.

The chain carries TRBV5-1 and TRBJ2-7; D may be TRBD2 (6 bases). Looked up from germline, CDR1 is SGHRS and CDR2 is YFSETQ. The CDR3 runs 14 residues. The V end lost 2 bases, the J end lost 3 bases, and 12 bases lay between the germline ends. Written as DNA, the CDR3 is TGCGCCAGCAGCTTTTCGGGGGAGGTCTACGAGCAGTACTTC. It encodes CASSFSGEVYEQYF.